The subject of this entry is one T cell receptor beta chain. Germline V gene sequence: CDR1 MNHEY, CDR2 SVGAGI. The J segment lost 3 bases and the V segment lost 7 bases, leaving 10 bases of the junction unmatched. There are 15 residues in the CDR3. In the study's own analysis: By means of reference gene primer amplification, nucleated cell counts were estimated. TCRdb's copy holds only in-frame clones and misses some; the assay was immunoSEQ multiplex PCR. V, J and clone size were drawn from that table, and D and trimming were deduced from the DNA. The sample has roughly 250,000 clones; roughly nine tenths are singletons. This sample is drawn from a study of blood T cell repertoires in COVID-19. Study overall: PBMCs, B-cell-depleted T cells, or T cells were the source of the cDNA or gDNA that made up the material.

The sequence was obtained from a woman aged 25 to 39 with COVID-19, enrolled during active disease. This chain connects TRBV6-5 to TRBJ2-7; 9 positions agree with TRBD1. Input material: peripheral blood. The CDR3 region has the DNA TGTGCCAGCACCAAGTCCGGGACAGGGTTCTACGAGCAGTACTTC. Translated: CASTKSGTGFYEQYF.